The entry below gives a single T cell receptor beta chain sequence along with its context. How the authors handled the data: Amplification of reference gene primers was used by the study to estimate nucleated cell counts. Sequenced by immunoSEQ multiplex PCR; TCRdb stores in-frame clones only, minus some. That table gives V, J and clone size, and the DNA gave D and trimming. This sample carries roughly 170,000 clones, about 80% of them seen once, and the ten largest clones take roughly 25%. This sample stems from a study of blood T cell repertoires in COVID-19. This sequence was found in a woman aged 65 to 85 with acute or convalescent COVID-19. Sequencing input: peripheral blood.

CDR3 amino acids: CASSPQGAQPQHF. In DNA form, the CDR3 reads TGTGCCAGCAGTCCCCAGGGGGCCCAGCCCCAGCATTTT. This sequence joins TRBV6-5 and TRBJ1-5, with 8 bases matching TRBD1. This CDR3 spans 13 amino acids. J gave up 7 bases and V 5 bases, and 4 bases lay outside the gene matches. From germline, CDR1 is MNHEY and CDR2 SVGAGI.